These 22 T cell receptor beta chains came from one sample sequenced in a study of identical twins. TCRdb ran MiXCR on the 5' RACE reads and lists one entry per CDR3 protein. The sample includes 210,000 or so distinct CDR3 sequences, approximately 15% of them seen just once. These records were also assigned to another study, of T cells expressing NK-cell markers.

Sequencing used CD8+ T cells sorted from blood. The receptors stem from a woman aged 18-29 years in good health.

This rearrangement joins TRBV7-9 to TRBJ1-4; TRBD1 agrees at 7 bases. Germline values: CDR1 SEHNR, CDR2 FQNEAQ (reference sequence). The junction had 7 bases not matched to a gene; V was cut back by 3 bases and J by 3 bases. The CDR3 consists of 16 residues. DNA for the CDR3: TGTGCCAGCAGCTTGGAGACCGGGACAGCTAATGAAAAACTGTTTTTT. Translated: CASSLETGTANEKLFF. Full variable domain (missing parts from reference TRBV7-9 and TRBJ1-4): DTGVSQNPRHKITKRGQNVTFRCDPISEHNRLYWYRQTLGQGPEFLTYFQNEAQLEKSRLLSDRFSAERPKGSFSTLEIQRTEQGDSAMYLCASSLETGTANEKLFFGSGTQLSVL.

This clonotype was found a few times. This chain uses TRBV7-2 with TRBJ2-5; TRBD2 matches 12 bases. The V and J ends lost 2 bases and 5 bases, in that order; junction bases with no gene match: 6. The germline V gene has CDR1 SGHTA and CDR2 FQGNSA. The CDR3 runs to 16 residues. CDR3 nucleotides: TGTGCCAGCAGCTTAACTCTAGCGGGAGGGCGGGAGACCCAGTACTTC. Its translation is CASSLTLAGGRETQYF.

This rearrangement joins TRBV7-9 to TRBJ1-1, with D tentatively TRBD1 (5 bases). The V gene lost 5 bases and the J gene lost 6 bases, with 13 bases spanning the gap. Germline values: CDR1 SEHNR, CDR2 FQNEAQ (reference sequence). This CDR3 comprises 13 residues. For the CDR3, the DNA is TGTGCCAGCAGCCCCCCTGGGGACGCTGAAGCTTTCTTT. It codes for CASSPPGDAEAFF.

In its sample, this clonotype was seen a few times. The rearrangement joins TRBV4-3 to TRBJ1-2; perhaps TRBD1 as D (6 bases). The germline CDR1 and CDR2 sequences are LGHNA and YSLEER. The ends were cut back, 0 bases at V and 3 bases at J, with 11 bases in the middle. CDR3 length: 15 amino acids. The DNA of the CDR3 is TGCGCCAGCAGCCAAGAAGCGGACAGCTACTATGGCTACACCTTC. Translating gives CASSQEADSYYGYTF.

J is TRBJ2-1 and V is TRBV12-3 or TRBV12-4, with TRBD2 as a possible D gene (6 bases). The length of the CDR3 is 17 residues. The ends were cut back, 4 bases at V and 0 bases at J, with 16 bases in the middle. CDR3 DNA: TGTGCCAGCAGTTCGCCGAGTAGCGGAAGCTCCTACAATGAGCAGTTCTTC. It encodes CASSSPSSGSSYNEQFF.

The V call is TRBV27, the J call TRBJ2-7, with D perhaps TRBD2 (7 bases). Germline CDR1 and CDR2: MNHEY and SMNVEV (reference sequence). The CDR3 spans 15 residues. With 2 bases removed from V and 2 bases from J, the gap between germline ends came to 13 bases. As DNA, the CDR3 is TGTGCCAGCAGTTTAGGGGGCGCGGGAGCCTACGAGCAGTACTTC. It encodes CASSLGGAGAYEQYF.

The rearrangement joins TRBV5-1 to TRBJ1-4; tentative D call: TRBD1 (6 bases). CDR3 length: 16 amino acids. With 3 bases removed from V and 11 bases from J, the gap between germline ends came to 23 bases. Germline-derived CDR1 and CDR2 are SGHRS and YFSETQ. CDR3: CASSSLTYRETRKLFF. CDR3 bases: TGCGCCAGCAGCTCCTTGACCTACAGGGAGACGCGGAAACTGTTTTTT. Full variable domain (outside the CDR3, taken from reference TRBV5-1 and TRBJ1-4): KAGVTQTPRYLIKTRGQQVTLSCSPISGHRSVSWYQQTPGQGLQFLFEYFSETQRNKGNFPGRFSGRQFSNSRSEMNVSTLELGDSALYLCASSSLTYRETRKLFFGSGTQLSVL.

The rearrangement uses TRBV20-1 and TRBJ1-2; D is unclear. The CDR3 length is 11 residues. The germline gives CDR1 DFQATT, CDR2 SNEGSKA (reference sequence). V lost 0 bases and J 5 bases, leaving 4 bases between the germline ends. The CDR3 nucleotides are TGCAGTGCTAGAGAAGGATATGGCTACACCTTC. It translates to CSAREGYGYTF.

This clonotype was observed a few times. The chain combines TRBV27 with TRBJ2-3; no definite D call. This CDR3 region has 13 residues. The germline V gene has CDR1 MNHEY and CDR2 SMNVEV (reference sequence). Trimming shortened V by 2 bases and J by 4 bases, and 7 bases separated the two germline ends. The CDR3 coding sequence is TGTGCCAGCAGTTTAGTAGATTCAGATACGCAGTATTTT. This sequence encodes CASSLVDSDTQYF.

This clonotype showed up just a few times. CDR3 DNA: TGTGCCAGCAGACTTAGCGCGGCGGTGAACACTGAAGCTTTCTTT. Protein product: CASRLSAAVNTEAFF. The chain is built from TRBV12-3 or TRBV12-4 and TRBJ1-1; D gene unclear. Trimming took off 6 bases at V and 0 bases at J, with 14 bases between the two ends. CDR3 length: 15 amino acids.

V usage is TRBV9 and J usage is TRBJ2-3; 9 nucleotides agree with TRBD2. Trimming took 0 bases from V and 3 from J; bases not matched to a gene: 8. The germline V gene encodes CDR1 SGDLS and CDR2 YYNGEE. This CDR3 has 17 amino acids. DNA for the CDR3: TGTGCCAGCAGCGTAGAGCTGCGGGGGGGTGGTACAGATACGCAGTATTTT. Translation gives CASSVELRGGGTDTQYF.

The rearrangement joins TRBV27 to TRBJ2-3, with TRBD2 matching over 8 bases. The CDR3 is 16 residues long. J gave up 0 bases and V 5 bases, and 7 bases lay outside the gene matches. Looked up from germline, CDR1 is MNHEY and CDR2 is SMNVEV (reference sequence). CDR3 loop: CASSHRRGVSTDTQYF. The CDR3 DNA follows: TGTGCCAGCAGTCACCGGCGGGGGGTTAGCACAGATACGCAGTATTTT.

This clonotype was counted between two and nine times. At one end, the junction sequence differs from germline, possibly due to a read error. The rearrangement joins TRBV7-2 to TRBJ2-1; a possible D gene is TRBD1 (5 bases). The CDR3 has 12 residues. Germline V gives CDR1 SGHTA, CDR2 FQGNSA. Here the CDR3 DNA reads TGTGCCAGCAGCTACAACGGACATAGGCTACAGTTC. Translating it yields CASSYNGHRLQF.

The rearrangement uses TRBV19 and TRBJ2-1; D is uncertain. This CDR3 has 17 amino acids. CDR1 is LNHDA and CDR2 is SQIVND in the germline V gene (reference sequence). V dropped 3 bases and J dropped 5 bases, with 20 bases sitting between them. Written as DNA, the CDR3 is TGTGCCAGTAGTATTGTTCTGTTGCGTTACTATAACAATGAGCAGTTCTTC. Translation gives CASSIVLLRYYNNEQFF. The full variable domain, in which reference TRBV19 and TRBJ2-1 provide the parts outside the CDR3, is DGGITQSPKYLFRKEGQNVTLSCEQNLNHDAMYWYRQDPGQGLRLIYYSQIVNDFQKGDIAEGYSVSREKKESFPLTVTSAQKNPTAFYLCASSIVLLRYYNNEQFFGPGTRLTVL.

V is TRBV10-3 and J is TRBJ1-2, with D possibly TRBD1 on 5 matching bases. Germline V gene data show CDR1 as ENHRY and CDR2 as SYGVKD. The V end was cut by 2 bases, the J end by 5 bases, with 9 bases between. This CDR3 contains 13 residues. CDR3 protein: CAISEPSGYGYTF. The CDR3 DNA follows: TGTGCCATCAGTGAGCCGTCAGGGTATGGCTACACCTTC.

V is TRBV5-5 and J is TRBJ2-1; D gene unclear. Trimming removed 3 bases at V and 0 bases at J, with 10 bases between. The V gene's germline CDR1 is SGHKS and CDR2 YYEKEE (reference sequence). The CDR3 consists of 15 residues. The CDR3 coding sequence is TGTGCCAGCAGCTACGAGCTCCTCTCCTACAATGAGCAGTTCTTC. It translates to CASSYELLSYNEQFF.

The gene calls are TRBV10-3 and TRBJ2-3; the D is unclear. Trimming pared 4 bases from V and 6 bases from J, leaving 14 bases between. The germline gives CDR1 ENHRY, CDR2 SYGVKD. CDR3 size: 14 residues. CDR3 bases: TGTGCCATCAGTGGAGAGCGCGAGCTGGATACGCAGTATTTT. Translation gives CAISGERELDTQYF.

CDR3 nucleotide sequence: TGCAGTGCTAGAGATCGGACGCGGTTCTACGAGCAGTACTTC. Translation gives CSARDRTRFYEQYF. The J gene is TRBJ2-7, the V gene TRBV20-1; the D is unclear. Germline-derived CDR1 and CDR2 are DFQATT and SNEGSKA (reference sequence). V gave up 0 bases and J gave up 3 bases, with 12 bases separating them. CDR3 length: 14 residues.

Only a few counts were recorded for this clonotype. One end of the junction varies from germline; a read error may be responsible. The V gene is TRBV25-1, the J gene TRBJ1-2; D perhaps matches TRBD1 (5 bases). This CDR3 has 13 residues. Germline V gives CDR1 MGHDK, CDR2 SYGVNS. The CDR3 DNA follows: TGTGCCAGCAGTGAAGGGGTAGGGGCCGACCTTCGCTTC. Protein: CASSEGVGADLRF.

The chain joins TRBV12-3 or TRBV12-4 to TRBJ1-1, with D hard to call. The V end was cut by 4 bases, the J end by 1 base, with 10 bases between. This CDR3 comprises 14 residues. The CDR3: CASSYGLGNTEAFF. CDR3 coding DNA: TGTGCCAGCAGTTACGGCCTTGGGAACACTGAAGCTTTCTTT.

Only one count was recorded for this clonotype. J is TRBJ2-7 and V is TRBV12-3 or TRBV12-4; tentative D call: TRBD1 (5 bases). The CDR3 extends over 12 amino acids. Trimming left V 4 bases short and J 7 bases short, with 11 bases between. The CDR3 reads CASSSARGEQYF. In DNA, the CDR3 is TGTGCCAGCAGTTCGGCTAGGGGAGAGCAGTACTTC.

This clonotype turned up a few times. V is TRBV9 and J is TRBJ2-7; 7 nucleotides line up with TRBD1. CDR3 size: 15 residues. V shed 0 bases, J shed 4 bases, and the junction held 7 bases outside the gene matches. Germline values: CDR1 SGDLS, CDR2 YYNGEE. Written as DNA, the CDR3 is TGTGCCAGCAGCGTAGATGAGACAGGGCGATACGAGCAGTACTTC. Encoded protein: CASSVDETGRYEQYF.